These 18 T cell receptor beta chains share one sample of origin, sequenced in a study of T cells in localized non-small cell lung cancer (dated by TCRdb to about 2020). Receptor amplification or capture employed the immunoSEQ multiplex PCR assay. The immuneACCESS repertoire file appears here via TCRdb, limited to in-frame rearrangements. These files lack a portion of the clones; in checked studies, under half of the deficit traces to unresolved V genes, and the cause of the others is not known. The sample table shows about 20,000 clones, and approximately 83% are seen once. About 4% of the sample is in the top ten clones. Sequencing used peripheral blood, obtained before any cancer treatment. Receptors originate from a man between 40 and 69 years old with stage I lung adenocarcinoma.

The genes are TRBV28 and TRBJ1-1; D call uncertain. Germline V gives CDR1 MDHEN, CDR2 SYDVKM. With 4 bases removed from V and 4 bases from J, the gap between germline ends came to 10 bases. The length of the CDR3 is 13 residues. For the CDR3, the DNA is TGTGCCAGCAGTTCGTATCCGGGCACTGAAGCTTTCTTT. Protein: CASSSYPGTEAFF.

This sequence joins TRBV11-1 and TRBJ2-3, with 10 positions matching TRBD1. With 1 base clipped from V and 4 bases from J, the junction kept 8 bases outside the gene matches. The CDR3 is 17 residues long. Germline CDR1 SGHAT, CDR2 FQDESV (reference sequence). The CDR3 DNA follows: TGTGCCAGCAGCTTAGGCCCATGGACAGGGGGGTCAGATACGCAGTATTTT. Translated, it gives CASSLGPWTGGSDTQYF.

The chain is built from TRBV10-3 and TRBJ1-2, with 8 bases aligning to TRBD1. This CDR3 comprises 14 residues. Per the germline V gene, CDR1 is ENHRY and CDR2 is SYGVKD. Trimming at V came to 7 bases and at J to 3 bases, leaving 7 bases not matched to a gene. CDR3 sequence (DNA): TGTGCCATCACCAAACAGGGGGAGGACTATGGCTACACCTTC. Its translation is CAITKQGEDYGYTF.

The V call is TRBV15, the J call TRBJ2-1, with a possible D match to TRBD1 (6 bases). Germline-derived CDR1 and CDR2 are LNHNV and YYDKDF (reference sequence). The CDR3 has 14 amino acids. V was clipped by 1 base and J by 2 bases, with 6 bases between them. The CDR3 here is CATSRGQAYNEQFF. CDR3 sequence (DNA): TGTGCCACCAGCAGAGGACAGGCCTACAATGAGCAGTTCTTC.

The chain uses TRBV4-2 and TRBJ2-1, with 7 bases lining up with TRBD2. Per germline, CDR1 LGHNA and CDR2 YNFKEQ. After removal of 5 bases from V and 6 bases from J, the junction contained 10 bases not matched to a gene. The CDR3 has 15 residues. In nucleotides, the CDR3 is TGTGCCAGCAGCATTCTTTGGGGGACTACCAATGAGCAGTTCTTC. Amino acid sequence: CASSILWGTTNEQFF.

This chain links TRBV6-5 with TRBJ2-3; perhaps TRBD2 as D (5 bases). V shed 3 bases and J shed 5 bases, with 12 bases lying between them. CDR1 and CDR2 (germline): MNHEY, SVGAGI. The CDR3 consists of 14 residues. CDR3 in amino acids: CASSYGRAEDTQYF. The CDR3 DNA is TGTGCCAGCAGTTATGGGCGGGCGGAAGATACGCAGTATTTT.

The chain joins TRBV7-9 to TRBJ2-1, with D hard to call. Germline V lookup: CDR1 SEHNR, CDR2 FQNEAQ (reference sequence). V lost 3 bases, J lost 5 bases, and 8 bases lay in between. The CDR3 extends over 13 amino acids. The CDR3 region is CASSFSIDNEQFF. CDR3 nucleotide sequence: TGTGCCAGCAGCTTTAGTATTGACAATGAGCAGTTCTTC.

The chain recombines TRBV4-1 with TRBJ2-3, with 11 bases aligning to TRBD2. This CDR3 comprises 19 residues. Germline CDR1 is MGHRA and CDR2 is YSYEKL. V was clipped by 3 bases and J by 5 bases; unmatched bases: 16. The CDR3: CASSHPVLAGGGIGDTQYF. The CDR3 DNA is TGCGCCAGCAGCCACCCCGTCCTAGCGGGAGGAGGTATAGGAGATACGCAGTATTTT.

This clone was seen a handful of times. The chain carries TRBV5-5 and TRBJ1-5, with D unclear. V was shortened by 0 bases and J by 0 bases, with 4 bases between the two germline ends. This CDR3 has 14 residues. The germline gives CDR1 SGHKS, CDR2 YYEKEE (reference sequence). In DNA form, the CDR3 reads TGTGCCAGCAGCTTGGGGTTTAGCAATCAGCCCCAGCATTTT. It encodes CASSLGFSNQPQHF.

J is TRBJ2-1 and V is TRBV2; 8 bases are shared with TRBD2. The CDR3 runs to 13 residues. Germline CDR1 reads SNHLY; CDR2 reads FYNNEI. V shed 8 bases, J shed 9 bases, and the junction held 9 bases outside the gene matches. The CDR3 region has the DNA TGTGCCAGCGTCTCGGGAGGGCCGGGTGAGCAGTTCTTC. Translation: CASVSGGPGEQFF.

The chain is built from TRBV28 and TRBJ1-1; D gene ambiguous. CDR3 size: 18 residues. In germline, CDR1 is MDHEN, CDR2 SYDVKM. With 3 bases removed from V and 0 bases from J, the gap between germline ends came to 20 bases. This chain's CDR3 is CASSFLFSSFLLNTEAFF. CDR3 nucleotide sequence: TGTGCCAGCAGTTTCCTTTTCAGTTCGTTCCTACTGAACACTGAAGCTTTCTTT.

The chain employs TRBV6-1 and TRBJ2-1; TRBD2 aligns across 7 bases. Trimming cost V 5 bases and J 2 bases; bases outside gene matches: 6. This CDR3 region has 15 residues. The V gene's germline CDR1 is MNHNS and CDR2 SASEGT. The DNA of the CDR3 is TGTGCCAGCAGTCCCTTAGCGGGTACCTACAATGAGCAGTTCTTC. This gives the protein CASSPLAGTYNEQFF.

The genes are TRBV28 and TRBJ2-3; 8 bases are a match to TRBD2. The germline CDR1 and CDR2 sequences are MDHEN and SYDVKM. J was trimmed by 7 bases and V by 3 bases; bases with no gene match: 12. The CDR3 has 16 amino acids. Here the CDR3 reads CASSFSLAGMLHTQYF. In DNA form, the CDR3 reads TGTGCCAGCAGTTTTAGTCTAGCGGGTATGCTTCATACGCAGTATTTT.

V usage is TRBV6-5 and J usage is TRBJ2-1; 12 bases map to TRBD1. V shed 5 bases and J 9 bases; nucleotides not matched to a gene: 5. There are 14 residues in the CDR3. CDR1 and CDR2 from the germline V gene are MNHEY and SVGAGI. CDR3 coding DNA: TGTGCCAGCAGTCCGGGACAGGGGGCCGGTGAGCAGTTCTTC. It is translated as CASSPGQGAGEQFF.

This clone was recorded only once. This chain joins TRBV6-5 and TRBJ2-7; TRBD1 agrees at 9 bases. With V trimmed by 6 bases and J by 2 bases, 5 bases remained unmatched. Germline-derived CDR1 and CDR2 are MNHEY and SVGAGI. The CDR3 consists of 14 residues. CDR3 protein: CASSPGQGAYEQYF. The CDR3 bases are TGTGCCAGCAGCCCGGGACAGGGAGCCTACGAGCAGTACTTC.

The genes are TRBV4-2 and TRBJ2-1; 8 nucleotides agree with TRBD2. This CDR3 is built from 17 residues. CDR1 LGHNA and CDR2 YNFKEQ come from the germline V gene. V lost 0 bases and J lost 4; bases outside the gene matches: 8. The CDR3 reads CASSQDSPRGGYNEQFF. CDR3 bases: TGTGCCAGCAGCCAAGATTCCCCCCGGGGGGGTTACAATGAGCAGTTCTTC.

V gene TRBV5-1 combines with J gene TRBJ2-7; 7 bases are a match to TRBD1. V lost 3 bases, J lost 3 bases, and 6 bases stayed unmatched. Germline V gives CDR1 SGHRS, CDR2 YFSETQ. The CDR3 loop spans 14 amino acids. Written as DNA, the CDR3 is TGCGCCAGCAGCTCGGACAGGCCGAGCTACGAGCAGTACTTC. Translated, it gives CASSSDRPSYEQYF. Full variable domain (missing parts from reference TRBV5-1 and TRBJ2-7): KAGVTQTPRYLIKTRGQQVTLSCSPISGHRSVSWYQQTPGQGLQFLFEYFSETQRNKGNFPGRFSGRQFSNSRSEMNVSTLELGDSALYLCASSSDRPSYEQYFGPGTRLTVT.

This clone has just one count. The chain carries TRBV11-3 and TRBJ2-1; TRBD2 agrees at 12 bases. With 4 bases clipped from V and 7 bases from J, the junction kept 5 bases outside the gene matches. Germline lookup yields CDR1 SGHNT and CDR2 YENEEA. CDR3 length equals 15 residues. The CDR3 coding sequence is TGTGCCAGCAGCTCCACTAGCGGGGGGTGGAATGAGCAGTTCTTC. Amino acid sequence: CASSSTSGGWNEQFF.